This T cell receptor beta chain was profiled in a study of identical twins (dated by TCRdb to the mid-2010s). For the wider study: TCR alpha and beta repertoires from monozygotic twins, unrelated adults of various ages and cord blood were deep-sequenced to test whether fetal clonotypes persist. To rule out contamination, replicate twin experiments were performed at different times with different library preparation protocols.

Every donor was a healthy Caucasian. The twin cohort consisted of three pairs of female monozygotic twins, all aged roughly 18 to 29 years. Peripheral blood mononuclear cells were the source from which RNA for the TCR libraries was isolated. Library generation was performed with 5' RACE. Sequencing relied on an Illumina HiSeq 2000. A universal primer binding site was introduced by template switching, and a unique molecular identifier was present in the final cDNA, enabling accurate counting of TCR cDNA molecules. Specific primers in the conserved constant-segment region were used to synthesize first-strand cDNA for TCR alpha and beta chains. To control for contamination, every cDNA library was double barcoded, receiving both a SMART-Mk sample barcode and Illumina barcodes. TruSeq adapter sequences along with Illumina sample barcodes were introduced in two successive PCR steps. The TCR alpha and beta cDNA libraries were sequenced on the Illumina HiSeq platform using custom primers. The authors processed their data as follows. MiGEC was used to process raw reads and extract unique molecular identifiers, and MiXCR was used to find CDR3 positions. Recombination models were inferred per individual with the repgenHMM and IGoR tools using an EM algorithm. The tcR package in R was used for shared clonotype analysis, with sharing normalized by the product of cloneset sizes. To study raw recombination without the effects of thymic and clonal selection, out-of-frame nonproductive sequences were analyzed. Starting from the raw public reads, TCRdb applied fastp trimming at Q25, assembled clones with MiXCR and retained in-frame beta chains. CDR3 protein duplicates are merged, each entry listing the most common genes and DNA. TCRdb assigned the V and J calls; the authors' analysis was not used. In all, the sample holds some 730,000 distinct CDR3 sequences, and around a sixth of those were seen once. The ten biggest clones cover 10% to 15% of the sample.

The CDR3 has 12 amino acids, counting the end cysteine and phenylalanine. Only CDR3 DNA remains: 36 bases, in frame from the first base. Trimming takes 5 bases from V and 6 bases from J, and the germline ends sit 11 bases apart. CDR1 and CDR2 were assigned from the germline V gene (reference sequence) as DFQATT and SNEGSKA. What the study reported, not specific to this receptor: Compared with coincidental sharing between unrelated individuals, out-of-frame TCR alpha sequences shared between twins showed an excess of sequences with low generation probability. Zero-insertion analyses could be partly confounded by invariant T cells such as MAIT and iNKT, although diverse VJ usage argued against such confounding for most clonotypes. Out-of-frame TCR alpha sharing in monozygotic twins was systematically underestimated by recombination models, whereas sharing between unrelated individuals was in agreement with the recombination models. Because the same donors could not be followed over many years, the conclusions relied on cross-sectional statistical analysis. Abundant cord blood beta clonotypes carried fewer insertions; young adult naive repertoires showed a weaker similar trend, while memory repertoires showed none. A weaker excess of twin sharing was found in beta out-of-frame sequences because the signal-to-noise ratio was lowered by fewer shared sequences.

In the case of this clonotype: Its antigen is still unknown. No base quality values were provided; no much bigger clone lies one nucleotide off.

These data also featured in a second study, about T cells expressing NK-cell markers. Drawing on the second study: TCR beta-chain repertoires were profiled in sorted CD3+CD56+NKG2C+, CD3+CD56+NKG2C- and CD3+CD56-NKG2C+ T-cell subsets from several donors. Seven of the eight sequenced donors were HCMV-seropositive and one was HCMV-seronegative. To restrict sorting to alphabetaTCR-expressing T cells, an anti-gammadeltaTCR antibody was added in several experiments. In over 5 donors, the dominant CD3+CD56+NKG2C+ clonotypes were among the top 10 CD8+ clonotypes and accounted for 1.0-7.0% of CD8+ T cells. Those dominant clonotypes were again the most abundant among CD3+CD56-NKG2C+ cells in a handful of donors, at about 25-65%. Whether the expanded NKG2C-expressing T cell clones were specific for HCMV antigens remained unclear. Randomly selected healthy volunteers, three men and five women, were used as the eight sequenced donors. HCMV-specific IgG was detected in serum with a commercial ELISA kit to determine HCMV serostatus. For roughly 6 donors, bulk peripheral blood T-cell repertoires were also sequenced from unsorted PBMC. MIGEC was used to demultiplex reads and group the reads by UMI, and MiTCR was used to assemble and quantify clonotypes. To exclude erroneous sequences, only TCR cDNA sequences supported by at least two reads were retained. The tcR package was used for downstream repertoire analysis, and clonotypes were matched between fractions using CDR3 nucleotide sequence together with V segment. VDJmatch was used to annotate antigen specificity against VDJdb, with one amino acid substitution in CDR3 allowed.

The sequenced sample was PBMCs. This sequence originates from a woman between 18 and 29 years old in good health. The V and J genes are TRBV20-1 and TRBJ1-5, and the D gene may be TRBD1, 5 bases matching. The base sequence is TGCAGTGCTTGGGGGGGATCTCAGCCCCAGCATTTT. The translation is CSAWGGSQPQHF.